Following are 17 T cell receptor beta chains from one sample sequenced in a study of blood T cell repertoires in COVID-19. Method: immunoSEQ multiplex PCR; TCRdb's copy keeps in-frame clones and lacks some. The sample holds hundreds of thousands of clones, approximately 91% seen once. The sequenced sample was PBMCs or T cells enriched from blood (not recorded which). These TCRs come from a woman aged 25 to 39 who had recovered from COVID-19.

This rearrangement joins TRBV19 to TRBJ1-4; possibly TRBD1 for D (5 bases). The germline CDR1 and CDR2 sequences are LNHDA and SQIVND (reference sequence). The CDR3 is 14 amino acids. Deletions cut 5 bases from V and 6 bases from J, with 13 bases between. The DNA of the CDR3 is TGTGCCAGTAGTGGTGGGGGGGAGCATGAAAAACTGTTTTTT. Translated, it gives CASSGGGEHEKLFF.

This chain connects TRBV10-3 to TRBJ2-5, with D tentatively TRBD2 (6 bases). CDR1 is ENHRY, CDR2 SYGVKD, per germline. The CDR3 consists of 12 residues. Trimming stripped 8 bases from V and 1 base from J, with 8 bases between. Here the CDR3 DNA reads TGTGCCATCGGGGGACTCCAAGAGACCCAGTACTTC. Translating gives CAIGGLQETQYF.

This chain joins TRBV11-1 and TRBJ2-1; TRBD1 is a possible D gene (7 bases). Germline CDR1 is SGHAT and CDR2 is FQDESV (reference sequence). The CDR3 has 15 amino acids. V was cut by 6 bases and J by 4 bases, with 16 bases left in between. The CDR3, as DNA: TGTGCCAGCAGAGTGGGGGGACAGAGATACAATGAGCAGTTCTTC. Translated, it gives CASRVGGQRYNEQFF.

The genes are TRBV11-2 and TRBJ1-2; 7 nucleotides line up with TRBD1. The germline V gene encodes CDR1 SGHAT and CDR2 FQNNGV. The CDR3 covers 13 residues. V lost 6 bases to trimming and J lost 10 bases; unmatched junction nucleotides: 11. The CDR3 protein is CASSHGTARNYTF. In DNA, the CDR3 is TGTGCCAGCAGTCATGGGACAGCGAGGAACTACACCTTC. The whole variable domain, filled in from reference TRBV11-2 and TRBJ1-2, reads EAGVAQSPRYKIIEKRQSVAFWCNPISGHATLYWYQQILGQGPKLLIQFQNNGVVDDSQLPKDRFSAERLKGVDSTLKIQPAKLEDSAVYLCASSHGTARNYTFGSGTRLTVV.

The chain couples TRBV7-9 to TRBJ1-1; D might be TRBD1 (5 bases). Germline V lookup: CDR1 SEHNR, CDR2 FQNEAQ (reference sequence). The CDR3 consists of 12 residues. Trimming pared 5 bases from V and 4 bases from J, leaving 8 bases between. The CDR3 spells CASSTRATEAFF. The CDR3 DNA reads as TGTGCCAGCAGCACCAGGGCCACTGAAGCTTTCTTT.

This chain joins TRBV6-5 and TRBJ1-2, with D hard to call. Trimming removed 3 bases at V and 7 bases at J, with 15 bases between. The length of the CDR3 is 14 residues. Germline V gene lookup returns CDR1 MNHEY and CDR2 SVGAGI. In DNA form, the CDR3 reads TGTGCCAGCAGTTATTCAGGCAGGATAGGTGGCTACACCTTC. Residues: CASSYSGRIGGYTF.

This chain connects TRBV7-3 to TRBJ2-2; possibly TRBD2 for D (7 bases). Germline CDR1 and CDR2: SGHTA and FQGTGA. V lost 5 bases to trimming and J lost 2 bases, with 15 bases between them. This CDR3 spans 16 amino acids. CDR3 amino acids: CASSLGGPINTGELFF. In DNA, the CDR3 is TGTGCCAGCAGCCTCGGGGGGCCCATAAACACCGGGGAGCTGTTTTTT. Full variable domain (rest looked up from reference TRBV7-3 and TRBJ2-2): GAGVSQTPSNKVTEKGKYVELRCDPISGHTALYWYRQSLGQGPEFLIYFQGTGAADDSGLPNDRFFAVRPEGSVSTLKIQRTERGDSAVYLCASSLGGPINTGELFFGEGSRLTVL.

The J gene is TRBJ2-2, the V gene TRBV13; weak D call: TRBD2 (6 bases). V was clipped by 1 base and J by 5 bases, with 14 bases between them. The CDR3 is 16 amino acids. Germline CDR1 PRHDT, CDR2 FYEKMQ (reference sequence). As DNA, the CDR3 is TGTGCCAGCAGCTTAGAGGTTGGGACTTCAACCGGGGAGCTGTTTTTT. Residues: CASSLEVGTSTGELFF.

This sequence joins TRBV12-3 or TRBV12-4 and TRBJ2-7, with 9 bases aligning to TRBD2. Germline trimming cut 7 bases from V and 3 bases from J; bases unmatched to any gene: 4. This CDR3 is built from 13 residues. The CDR3 bases are TGTGCCAGCACAGCGGGAGGCCTCTACGAGCAGTACTTC. This gives the protein CASTAGGLYEQYF.

This clone was observed once. The chain is built from TRBV6-5 and TRBJ1-1, with D perhaps TRBD1 (5 bases). The CDR3 runs 15 residues. Germline V gives CDR1 MNHEY, CDR2 SVGAGI. Deletions cut 1 base from V and 1 base from J, with 10 bases between. The CDR3 region is CASSYFGAPNTEAFF. CDR3 nucleotide sequence: TGTGCCAGCAGTTACTTTGGGGCGCCGAACACTGAAGCTTTCTTT.

The sample holds one count of this clone. The V call is TRBV7-2, the J call TRBJ2-3; 8 nucleotides match TRBD1. The CDR3 is made up of 15 amino acids. V was pared by 3 bases and J by 3 bases, with 5 bases of the junction left unmatched. Looked up from germline, CDR1 is SGHTA and CDR2 is FQGNSA. Here the CDR3 reads CASSFSGGATDTQYF. CDR3 nucleotide sequence: TGTGCCAGCAGCTTTTCAGGGGGCGCAACAGATACGCAGTATTTT.

The genes are TRBV7-9 and TRBJ2-3; TRBD2 aligns across 8 bases. This CDR3 spans 17 amino acids. Germline V gene data show CDR1 as SEHNR and CDR2 as FQNEAQ (reference sequence). The ends lost 5 bases at V and 4 bases at J; junction bases unmatched: 14. The CDR3 is CASSPVRPRGASDTQYF. DNA of the CDR3: TGTGCCAGCAGCCCGGTTCGGCCGCGGGGGGCATCAGATACGCAGTATTTT.

This chain uses TRBV6-5 with TRBJ1-2, with 8 nucleotides matching TRBD1. CDR1 is MNHEY and CDR2 is SVGAGI in the germline V gene. Losses at the gene ends were 2 bases for V and 8 bases for J; bases not matched to a gene: 7. The CDR3 totals 14 residues. The DNA of the CDR3 is TGTGCCAGCAGTTACCGAAATGGACAGGGAGGCTACACCTTC. Translation: CASSYRNGQGGYTF.

The V and J genes are TRBV7-9 and TRBJ2-7, with 7 bases identical to TRBD1. V dropped 5 bases and J dropped 3; count of bases not matched to a gene: 7. The CDR3 covers 14 residues. CDR1 is SEHNR, CDR2 FQNEAQ, per germline (reference sequence). The CDR3 bases are TGTGCCAGCAGCAGCCGGGACAGTTACTACGAGCAGTACTTC. It codes for CASSSRDSYYEQYF. The full variable domain, in which reference TRBV7-9 and TRBJ2-7 provide the parts outside the CDR3, is DTGVSQNPRHKITKRGQNVTFRCDPISEHNRLYWYRQTLGQGPEFLTYFQNEAQLEKSRLLSDRFSAERPKGSFSTLEIQRTEQGDSAMYLCASSSRDSYYEQYFGPGTRLTVT.

The V and J genes are TRBV6-5 and TRBJ2-7, with TRBD1 matching 7 bases. CDR3 size: 13 residues. V lost 6 bases to trimming and J lost 6 bases; unmatched junction nucleotides: 8. Germline CDR1 MNHEY, CDR2 SVGAGI. Written as DNA, the CDR3 is TGTGCCAGCAGCCCCGACAGGGTCGTCGAGCAGTACTTC. Its translation: CASSPDRVVEQYF.

The chain carries TRBV19 and TRBJ1-1; D unclear. Germline CDR1 LNHDA, CDR2 SQIVND (reference sequence). Trimming removed 5 bases from V and 0 bases from J, with 10 bases in between. The CDR3 has 14 residues. CDR3 sequence (DNA): TGTGCCAGTAGTGAAGACATTATGAACACTGAAGCTTTCTTT. It codes for CASSEDIMNTEAFF.

There are a few counts of this clone. The chain links TRBV30 to TRBJ1-5, with TRBD1 identical over 7 bases. After removal of 3 bases from V and 6 bases from J, the junction contained 8 bases not matched to a gene. The CDR3 has 14 residues. Looked up from germline, CDR1 is GTSNPN and CDR2 is SVGIG (reference sequence). The CDR3 DNA reads TGTGCCTGGAGAATGACAGGGCCAGCTCAGCCCCAGCATTTT. Amino acids: CAWRMTGPAQPQHF.